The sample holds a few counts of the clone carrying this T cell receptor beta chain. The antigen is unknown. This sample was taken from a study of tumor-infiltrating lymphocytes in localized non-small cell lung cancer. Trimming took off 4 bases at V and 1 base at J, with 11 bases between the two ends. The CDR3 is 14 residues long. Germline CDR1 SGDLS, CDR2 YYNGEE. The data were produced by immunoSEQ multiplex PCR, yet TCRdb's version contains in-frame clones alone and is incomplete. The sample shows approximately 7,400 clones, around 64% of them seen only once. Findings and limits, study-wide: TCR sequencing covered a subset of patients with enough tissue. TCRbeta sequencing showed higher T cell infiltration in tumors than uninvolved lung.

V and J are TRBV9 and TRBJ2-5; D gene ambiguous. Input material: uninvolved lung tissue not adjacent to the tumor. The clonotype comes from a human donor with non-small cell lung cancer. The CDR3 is CASSLGRSQETQYF. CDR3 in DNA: TGTGCCAGCAGCCTTGGTAGGAGCCAAGAGACCCAGTACTTC.